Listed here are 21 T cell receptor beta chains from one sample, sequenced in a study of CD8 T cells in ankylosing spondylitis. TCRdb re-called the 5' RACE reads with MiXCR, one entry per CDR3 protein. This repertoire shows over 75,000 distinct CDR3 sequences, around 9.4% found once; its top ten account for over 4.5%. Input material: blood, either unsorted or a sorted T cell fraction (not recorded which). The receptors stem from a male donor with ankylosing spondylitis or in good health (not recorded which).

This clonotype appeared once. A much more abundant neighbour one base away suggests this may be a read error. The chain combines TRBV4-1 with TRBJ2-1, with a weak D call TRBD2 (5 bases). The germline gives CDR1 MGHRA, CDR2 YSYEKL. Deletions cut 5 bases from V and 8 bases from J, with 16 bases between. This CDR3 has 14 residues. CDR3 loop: CASSKAAKVDEQFF. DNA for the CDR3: TGCGCCAGCAGCAAAGCGGCTAAGGTGGATGAGCAGTTCTTC.

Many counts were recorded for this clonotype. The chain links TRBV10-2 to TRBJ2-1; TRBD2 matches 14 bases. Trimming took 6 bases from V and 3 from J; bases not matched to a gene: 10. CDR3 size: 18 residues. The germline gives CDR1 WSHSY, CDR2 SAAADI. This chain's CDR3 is CASRGLAGEGTLYNEQFF. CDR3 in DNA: TGCGCCAGCAGGGGACTAGCGGGGGAGGGTACCCTCTACAATGAGCAGTTCTTC.

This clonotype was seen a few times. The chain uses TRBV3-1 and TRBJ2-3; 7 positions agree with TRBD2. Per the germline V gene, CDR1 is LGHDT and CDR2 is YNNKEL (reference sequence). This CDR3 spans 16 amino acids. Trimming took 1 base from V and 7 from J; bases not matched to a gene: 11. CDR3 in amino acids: CASSQVGRSGAHTQYF. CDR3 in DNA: TGTGCCAGCAGCCAAGTCGGGCGGAGCGGGGCCCATACGCAGTATTTT.

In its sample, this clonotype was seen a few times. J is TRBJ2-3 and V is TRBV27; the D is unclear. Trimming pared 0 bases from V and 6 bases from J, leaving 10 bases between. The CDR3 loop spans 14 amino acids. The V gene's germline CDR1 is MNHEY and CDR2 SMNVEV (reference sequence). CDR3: CASSLSATWDTQYF. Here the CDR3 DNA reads TGTGCCAGCAGTTTATCGGCGACATGGGATACGCAGTATTTT.

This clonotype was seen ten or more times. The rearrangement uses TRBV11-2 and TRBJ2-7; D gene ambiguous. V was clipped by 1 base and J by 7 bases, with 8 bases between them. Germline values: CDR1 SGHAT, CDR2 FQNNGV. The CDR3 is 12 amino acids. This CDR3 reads CASSLVVGEQYF. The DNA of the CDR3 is TGTGCCAGCAGCTTAGTCGTGGGGGAGCAGTACTTC.

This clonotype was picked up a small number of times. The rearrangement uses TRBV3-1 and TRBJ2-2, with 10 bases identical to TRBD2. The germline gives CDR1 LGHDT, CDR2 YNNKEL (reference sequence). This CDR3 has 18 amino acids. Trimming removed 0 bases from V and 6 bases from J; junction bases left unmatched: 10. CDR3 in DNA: TGTGCCAGCAGCCAAGAAGTCCTAGCGGGGGCCGCCGCCGGGGAGCTGTTTTTT. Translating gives CASSQEVLAGAAAGELFF.

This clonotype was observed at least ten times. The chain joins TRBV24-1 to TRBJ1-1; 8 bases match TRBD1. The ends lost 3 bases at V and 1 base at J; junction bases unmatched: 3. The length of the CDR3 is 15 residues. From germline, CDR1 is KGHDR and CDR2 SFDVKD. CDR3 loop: CATSDNRGANTEAFF. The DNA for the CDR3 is TGTGCCACCAGTGATAACAGGGGGGCGAACACTGAAGCTTTCTTT.

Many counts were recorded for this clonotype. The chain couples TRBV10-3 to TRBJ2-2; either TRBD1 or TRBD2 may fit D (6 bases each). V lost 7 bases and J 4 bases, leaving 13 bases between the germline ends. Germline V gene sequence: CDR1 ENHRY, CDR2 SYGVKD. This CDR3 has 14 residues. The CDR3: CAIKREGGTGELFF. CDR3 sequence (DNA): TGTGCCATCAAAAGAGAGGGGGGCACCGGGGAGCTGTTTTTT.

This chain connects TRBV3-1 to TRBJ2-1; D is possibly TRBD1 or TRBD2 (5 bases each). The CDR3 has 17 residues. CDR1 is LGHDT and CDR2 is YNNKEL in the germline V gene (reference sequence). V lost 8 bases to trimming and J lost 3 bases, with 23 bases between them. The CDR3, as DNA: TGTGCCAGCTCCAAAGAAATTGGCCAGGGAGACTACAATGAGCAGTTCTTC. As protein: CASSKEIGQGDYNEQFF.

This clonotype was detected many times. In DNA, the CDR3 is TGCGCCAGCAGCCAATGGGACAGCCAAGAGACCCAGTACTTC. This gives the protein CASSQWDSQETQYF. This chain joins TRBV5-1 and TRBJ2-5; 7 positions match TRBD1. The CDR3 has 14 amino acids. The germline V gene encodes CDR1 SGHRS and CDR2 YFSETQ. Trimming took 4 bases from V and 1 from J; bases not matched to a gene: 4.

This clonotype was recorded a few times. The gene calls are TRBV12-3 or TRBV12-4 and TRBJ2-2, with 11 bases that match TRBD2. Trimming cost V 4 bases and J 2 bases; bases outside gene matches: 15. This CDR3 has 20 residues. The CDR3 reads CASSWVLGLAGGKNTGELFF. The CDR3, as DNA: TGTGCCAGCAGTTGGGTACTGGGCCTAGCGGGGGGTAAAAACACCGGGGAGCTGTTTTTT.

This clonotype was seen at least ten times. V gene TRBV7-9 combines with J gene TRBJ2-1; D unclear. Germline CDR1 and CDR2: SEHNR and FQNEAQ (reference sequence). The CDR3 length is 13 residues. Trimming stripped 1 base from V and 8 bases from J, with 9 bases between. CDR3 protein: CASSLGSVDEQFF. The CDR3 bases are TGTGCCAGCAGCTTAGGTTCGGTAGATGAGCAGTTCTTC. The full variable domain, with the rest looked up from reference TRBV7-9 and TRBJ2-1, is DTGVSQNPRHKITKRGQNVTFRCDPISEHNRLYWYRQTLGQGPEFLTYFQNEAQLEKSRLLSDRFSAERPKGSFSTLEIQRTEQGDSAMYLCASSLGSVDEQFFGPGTRLTVL.

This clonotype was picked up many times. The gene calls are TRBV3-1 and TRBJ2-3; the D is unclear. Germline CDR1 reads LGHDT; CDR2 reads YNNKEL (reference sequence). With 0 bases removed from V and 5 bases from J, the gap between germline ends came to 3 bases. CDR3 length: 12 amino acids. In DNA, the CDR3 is TGTGCCAGCAGCCAAGATTTAGATACGCAGTATTTT. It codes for CASSQDLDTQYF.

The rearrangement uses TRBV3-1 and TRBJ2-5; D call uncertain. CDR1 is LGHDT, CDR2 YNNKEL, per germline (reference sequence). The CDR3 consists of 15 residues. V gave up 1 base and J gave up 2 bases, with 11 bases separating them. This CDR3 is CASSQAVVKQETQYF. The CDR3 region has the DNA TGTGCCAGCAGCCAAGCCGTGGTGAAGCAAGAGACCCAGTACTTC.

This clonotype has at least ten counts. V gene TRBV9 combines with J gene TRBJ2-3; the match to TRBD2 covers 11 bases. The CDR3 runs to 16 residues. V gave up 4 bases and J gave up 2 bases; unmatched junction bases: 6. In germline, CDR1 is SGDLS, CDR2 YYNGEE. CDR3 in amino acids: CASSPLTSGATDTQYF. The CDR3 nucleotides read TGTGCCAGCAGCCCTTTGACTAGCGGGGCCACAGATACGCAGTATTTT.

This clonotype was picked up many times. CDR3 sequence reads: CSVVSKREYTEAFF. The CDR3 nucleotides are TGCAGCGTTGTATCAAAGAGAGAGTACACTGAAGCTTTCTTT. V is TRBV29-1 and J is TRBJ1-1; D unclear. The V gene lost 4 bases and the J gene lost 3 bases, with 15 bases spanning the gap. Germline-derived CDR1 and CDR2 are SQVTM and ANQGSEA. This CDR3 has 14 amino acids.

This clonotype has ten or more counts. CDR3 sequence reads: CSARRGGVSTDTQYF. The CDR3 DNA reads as TGCAGTGCTAGACGCGGGGGAGTGAGCACAGATACGCAGTATTTT. This chain joins TRBV20-1 and TRBJ2-3; 7 bases match TRBD2. The junction had 5 bases not matched to a gene; V was cut back by 2 bases and J by 0 bases. Germline V gene lookup returns CDR1 DFQATT and CDR2 SNEGSKA (reference sequence). CDR3 size: 15 residues.

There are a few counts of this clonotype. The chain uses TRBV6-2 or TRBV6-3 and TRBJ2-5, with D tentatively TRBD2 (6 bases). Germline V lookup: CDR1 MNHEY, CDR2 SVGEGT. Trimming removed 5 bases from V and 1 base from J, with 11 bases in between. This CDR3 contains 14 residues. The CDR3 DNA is TGTGCCAGCAGTCGGGACTTTATCCAAGAGACCCAGTACTTC. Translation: CASSRDFIQETQYF.

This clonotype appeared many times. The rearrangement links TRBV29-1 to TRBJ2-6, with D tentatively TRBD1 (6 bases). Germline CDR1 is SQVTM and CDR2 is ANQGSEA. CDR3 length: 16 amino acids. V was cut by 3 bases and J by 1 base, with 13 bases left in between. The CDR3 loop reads CSVDGGSTSGANVLTF. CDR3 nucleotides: TGCAGCGTTGATGGGGGCTCAACTTCTGGGGCCAACGTCCTGACTTTC.

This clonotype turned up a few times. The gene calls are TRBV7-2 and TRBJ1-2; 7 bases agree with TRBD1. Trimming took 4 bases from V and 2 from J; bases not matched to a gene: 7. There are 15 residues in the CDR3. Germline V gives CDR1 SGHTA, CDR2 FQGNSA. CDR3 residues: CASSSYIQGNYGYTF. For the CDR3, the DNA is TGTGCCAGCAGCTCGTATATACAGGGGAACTATGGCTACACCTTC.

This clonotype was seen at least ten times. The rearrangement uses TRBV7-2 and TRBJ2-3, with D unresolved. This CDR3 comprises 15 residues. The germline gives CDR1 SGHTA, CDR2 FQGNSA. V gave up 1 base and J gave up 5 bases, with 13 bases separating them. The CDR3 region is CASSLEDDPGDTQYF. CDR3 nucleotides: TGTGCCAGCAGCTTAGAGGACGACCCAGGAGATACGCAGTATTTT.